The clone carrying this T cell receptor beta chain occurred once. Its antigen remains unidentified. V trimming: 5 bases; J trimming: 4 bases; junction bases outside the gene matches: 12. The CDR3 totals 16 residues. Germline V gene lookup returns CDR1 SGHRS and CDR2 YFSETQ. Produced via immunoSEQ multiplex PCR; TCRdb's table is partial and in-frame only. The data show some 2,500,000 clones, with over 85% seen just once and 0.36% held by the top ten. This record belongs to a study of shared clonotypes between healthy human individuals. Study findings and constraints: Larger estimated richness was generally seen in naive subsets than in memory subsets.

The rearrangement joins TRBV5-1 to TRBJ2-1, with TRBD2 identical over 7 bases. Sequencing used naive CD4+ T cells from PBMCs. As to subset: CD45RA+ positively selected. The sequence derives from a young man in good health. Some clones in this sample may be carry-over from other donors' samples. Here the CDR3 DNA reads TGCGCCAGCAGGGGGACTGGCGGGAGTTGGTACAATGAGCAGTTCTTC. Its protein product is CASRGTGGSWYNEQFF.